This TCR beta chain was found in a study of beta chain features in type 1 diabetes. Points from the study as a whole: At VDJ recombination sites, type 1 diabetes patients had fewer insertions and more deleted nucleotides. Shorter templates may be favored by PCR, equally so in patients and controls.

As regards this clone: The antigen remains undetermined.

The CDR3 is made up of 17 amino acids. The investigators reverse transcribed all of the isolated RNA, so they sequenced expressed TCRB transcripts. The protocol was immunoSEQ multiplex PCR, while the TCRdb copy is restricted to in-frame clones and leaves out a portion. The sample includes a few hundred thousand clones, 14% of them seen just once. The clonotype was recovered from a man between 25 and 39 years old in good health. The chain carries TRBV1 and TRBJ2-3. TRBV1 is a recognized pseudogene. The sequenced sample consisted of naive CD4+ T cells from blood. Here the CDR3 reads CTSSQVPMGLATDTQYF. CDR3 bases: TGCACCAGCAGCCAAGTTCCCATGGGGCTAGCCACAGATACGCAGTATTTT.